This TCR beta chain stems from a study of shared clonotypes between healthy human individuals. Study-wide points: Researchers sampled only blood; tissue repertoires likely differ. Represented diversity, genetic and exposure-history alike, was limited by few donors. Generation probabilities of non-shared clonotypes were lower (relative to those shared by all four donors).

Regarding this clone: What it binds is not known.

Germline V gives CDR1 SGHTA, CDR2 FQGNSA. The CDR3 length is 14 residues. Between the trimmed V and J ends, which lost 5 bases and 5 bases, there was a span of 10 bases. The protocol was immunoSEQ multiplex PCR, while the TCRdb copy is restricted to in-frame clones and leaves out a portion. This table has about 2.4 million clones, roughly 93% appearing once. Naive CD4+ cells were CD45RA-selected; the remaining cells were memory. Sequences were obtained from naive CD4+ T cells from PBMCs. Described subset: CD45RA+ positively selected. The TCR comes from a man aged 18 to 35 in good health. Some clones in this sample may be carry-over from other donors' samples. This chain uses TRBV7-2 with TRBJ1-6; D might be TRBD1 (5 bases). The CDR3 loop reads CASSPGRDNSPLHF. As DNA, the CDR3 is TGTGCCAGCAGCCCGGGACGGGATAATTCACCCCTCCACTTT.